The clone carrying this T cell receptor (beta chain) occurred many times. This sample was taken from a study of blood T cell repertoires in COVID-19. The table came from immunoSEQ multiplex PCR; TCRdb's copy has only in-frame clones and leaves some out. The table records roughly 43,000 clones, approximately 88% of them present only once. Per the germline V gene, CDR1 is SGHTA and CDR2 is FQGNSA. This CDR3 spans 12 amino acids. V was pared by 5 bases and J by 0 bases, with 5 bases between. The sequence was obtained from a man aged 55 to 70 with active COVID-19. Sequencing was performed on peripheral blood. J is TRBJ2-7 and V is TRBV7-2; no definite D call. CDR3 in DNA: TGTGCCAGCAGCCTGAGCTCCTACGAGCAGTACTTC. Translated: CASSLSSYEQYF.